This section outlines one T cell receptor beta chain sequence together with its context. The antigen remains undetermined. The sequenced template was cDNA made from the entire isolated RNA. Libraries were prepared by immunoSEQ multiplex PCR; TCRdb keeps only in-frame clonotypes and omits some of them. Of 640,000 or so clones in the sample, more than 13% were seen once. These data originate in a study of beta chain features in type 1 diabetes. Study-level results: Type 1 diabetes patients had TCRB CDR3s that were shorter (moderately but significantly so) in all four CD4+ subsets.

CDR1 and CDR2 (germline): SGHRS, YFSETQ. Trimming left V 0 bases short and J 2 bases short, with 11 bases between. This CDR3 is 15 amino acids long. Material: naive CD4+ T cells from blood. The TCR comes from a man aged 18 to 29 with type 1 diabetes. This chain joins TRBV5-1 and TRBJ1-2; no clear D gene. The CDR3 region has the DNA TGCGCCAGCAGCTTGGACGGCACAGAAAACTATGGCTACACCTTC. Its protein is CASSLDGTENYGYTF.